This entry describes one TCR beta chain. Its antigen target is currently unknown. No base qualities exist here, and no much larger clone lies one base off it. Per the publication, the time point label means: cells obtained before transplantation from donor or recipient. CD3+CD4+ and CD3+CD8+ populations were FACS-sorted from unstimulated pre-transplant donor and recipient cells taken from spleen or lymph nodes. The protocol used for the library was the immunoSEQ multiplex PCR assay. For most patients, genomic DNA was isolated using the Qiagen DNeasy Blood and Tissue Kit and was shipped frozen to Adaptive Biotechnologies for TCR sequencing. Adaptive Biotechnologies carried out high-throughput TCR-beta CDR3 sequencing of genomic DNA for most patients. In the source study's methods: TCR sequencing data were retrieved from Adaptive's ImmunoSEQ software for around 19 patients, whereas a few other patients were processed with MiXCR and VDJtools. To correct CD4 versus CD8 sorting errors, sequences present in both subsets at a frequency ratio below 5:1 were removed. CDR3 nucleotide sequences shared between donor and recipient were removed because their origin could not be assigned. To be classed as alloreactive, a clone needed at least 2-fold expansion over unstimulated cells and a minimum CFSE-low frequency of 0.002% (template counts) or 0.001% (read counts). Clones were considered mappable if detected in sequenced pre-transplant spleen, lymph node, or MLR CFSE-low populations of the donor or recipient. The cumulative frequency of alloreactive clones was calculated as a percentage of all sequences, weighted by copy number. In TCRdb, the immuneACCESS table is reduced to in-frame sequences with V and J assigned. These tables do not hold every clone; where another copy was compared, an unresolved V gene accounts for under half, and the others remain unexplained. V, J and clone size reflect that table, while D and trimming were determined from the DNA. This sample is represented by around 100,000 clones; more than 85% of them were singletons. More than 0.95% of the sample goes to the ten largest clones.

At the junction V is shortened by 10 bases and J by 2 bases, with 6 bases in between. Looking up the germline V gene yields CDR1 MNHNS and CDR2 SASEGT. Spanning cysteine to phenylalanine, the CDR3 consists of 10 amino acids. CDR3 DNA only is kept here, 30 bases in frame from base 1. This specimen comes from a study of graft-versus-host responses after intestinal transplantation (dated by TCRdb to the early 2020s). Regarding the complete study: The transplants that recipients received were multivisceral, liver-intestinal, or isolated intestinal. Anti-thymocyte globulin induction was given to all recipients, followed by maintenance tacrolimus and steroids for roughly 3 years. After intestinal transplantation, graft-versus-host and host-versus-graft alloreactive T cell clones were followed in the graft, circulation and bone marrow using bulk TCR-beta CDR3 sequencing. Alloreactive clones were identified by sequencing pre-transplant mixed lymphocyte reaction products and comparing these products with unstimulated pre-transplant donor and recipient T cells. The cohort enrolled about two dozen intestinal transplant recipients, one of whom was a retransplant, and 3 patients without pretransplant specimens were excluded. Donor T cell macrochimerism was defined as a peak of at least 4% donor T cells among recipient peripheral blood mononuclear cells. Rather than being sequenced by the commercial service, samples from a few later patients were sequenced in-house on an Illumina MiSeq and processed with MiXCR.

Broader findings and caveats from the paper: GvH clones were detected in recipient bone marrow, and some of these GvH clones were observed earlier in ileal mucosa or blood, consistent with an intestinal mucosal origin. Early after transplant, peak levels of circulating GvH clones were found to be associated with declines in HvG clones. Conclusions were limited by the relatively low number and heterogeneity of intestinal transplant patients. In the allografts of patients with donor T cell macrochimerism, GvH to HvG T cell clonal ratios were high.

The chain is assembled from TRBV6-1 and TRBJ2-7; the D gene cannot be named for sure. Sample: unstimulated CD8+ T cells sorted from spleen or lymph node cells, taken before intestinal transplant. The sequence was collected from a human donor who received an intestinal transplant. This receptor has the CDR3 CATLPYEQYF. The DNA is TGTGCCACCCTCCCCTACGAGCAGTACTTC.